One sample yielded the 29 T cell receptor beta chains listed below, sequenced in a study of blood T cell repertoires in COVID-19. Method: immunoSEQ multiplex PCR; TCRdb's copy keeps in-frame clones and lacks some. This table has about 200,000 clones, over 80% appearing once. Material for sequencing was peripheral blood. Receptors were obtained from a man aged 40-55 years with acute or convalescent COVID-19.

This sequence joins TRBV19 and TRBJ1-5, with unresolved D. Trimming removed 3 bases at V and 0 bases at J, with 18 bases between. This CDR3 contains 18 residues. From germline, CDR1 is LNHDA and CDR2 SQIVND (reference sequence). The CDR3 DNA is TGTGCCAGTAGTATGAGGGTGTCGACTCTCTATAGCAATCAGCCCCAGCATTTT. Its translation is CASSMRVSTLYSNQPQHF. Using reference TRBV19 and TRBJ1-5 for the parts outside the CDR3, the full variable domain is DGGITQSPKYLFRKEGQNVTLSCEQNLNHDAMYWYRQDPGQGLRLIYYSQIVNDFQKGDIAEGYSVSREKKESFPLTVTSAQKNPTAFYLCASSMRVSTLYSNQPQHFGDGTRLSIL.

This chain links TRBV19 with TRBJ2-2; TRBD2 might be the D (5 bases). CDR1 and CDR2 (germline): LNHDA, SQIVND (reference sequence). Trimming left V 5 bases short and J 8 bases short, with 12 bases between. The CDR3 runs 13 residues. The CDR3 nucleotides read TGTGCCAGTAGTTATACTAGATCTGGGGAGCTGTTTTTT. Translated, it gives CASSYTRSGELFF.

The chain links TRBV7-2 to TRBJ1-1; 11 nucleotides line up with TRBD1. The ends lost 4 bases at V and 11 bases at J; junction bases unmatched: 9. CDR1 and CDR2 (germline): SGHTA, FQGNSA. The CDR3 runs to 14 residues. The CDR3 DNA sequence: TGTGCCAGCAGCTGGGGAGGACAGGGGGCGAACGCTTTCTTT. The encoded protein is CASSWGGQGANAFF.

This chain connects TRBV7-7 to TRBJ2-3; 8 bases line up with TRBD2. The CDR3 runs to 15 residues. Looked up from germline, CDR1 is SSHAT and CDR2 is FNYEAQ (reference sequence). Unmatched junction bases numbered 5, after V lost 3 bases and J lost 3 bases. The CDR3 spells CASSFLGGGTDTQYF. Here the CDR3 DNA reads TGTGCCAGCAGCTTTCTCGGGGGGGGTACAGATACGCAGTATTTT. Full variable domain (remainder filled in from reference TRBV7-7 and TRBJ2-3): GAGVSQSPRYKVTKRGQDVTLRCDPISSHATLYWYQQALGQGPEFLTYFNYEAQPDKSGLPSDRFSAERPEGSISTLTIQRTEQRDSAMYRCASSFLGGGTDTQYFGPGTRLTVL.

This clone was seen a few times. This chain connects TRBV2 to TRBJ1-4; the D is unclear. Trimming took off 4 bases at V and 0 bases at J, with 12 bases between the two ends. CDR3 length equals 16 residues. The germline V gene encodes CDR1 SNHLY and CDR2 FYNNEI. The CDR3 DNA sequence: TGTGCCAGCAGTGTTGGACGGGGAACAACTAATGAAAAACTGTTTTTT. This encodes CASSVGRGTTNEKLFF.

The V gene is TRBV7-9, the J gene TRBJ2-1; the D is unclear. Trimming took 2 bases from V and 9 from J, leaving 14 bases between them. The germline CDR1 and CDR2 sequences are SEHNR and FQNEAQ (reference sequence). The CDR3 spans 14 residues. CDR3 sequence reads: CASSLLGLVREQFF. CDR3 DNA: TGTGCCAGCAGCTTATTAGGTCTAGTACGTGAGCAGTTCTTC.

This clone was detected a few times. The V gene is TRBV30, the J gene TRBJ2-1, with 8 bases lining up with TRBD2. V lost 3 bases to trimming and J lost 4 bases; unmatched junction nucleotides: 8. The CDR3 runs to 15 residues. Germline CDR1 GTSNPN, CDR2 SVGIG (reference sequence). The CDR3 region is CAWSPAGVVYNEQFF. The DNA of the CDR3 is TGTGCCTGGAGCCCAGCGGGAGTGGTGTACAATGAGCAGTTCTTC.

The CDR3 nucleotides read TGTGCCAGCAGATTTGGACAGGGAAGGCAGTACTTC. As protein: CASRFGQGRQYF. The chain links TRBV6-6 to TRBJ2-7; 8 bases map to TRBD1. The CDR3 is 12 residues long. Germline V CDR1 and CDR2: MNHNY, SVGAGI (reference sequence). V shed 6 bases, J shed 9 bases, and the junction held 7 bases outside the gene matches.

The CDR3 reads CASSYTGAYGYTF. CDR3 DNA: TGTGCCAGCAGTTACACAGGGGCCTATGGCTACACCTTC. The chain has TRBV27 and TRBJ1-2; 7 nucleotides align to TRBD1. The CDR3 is 13 residues long. With V trimmed by 4 bases and J by 4 bases, 3 bases remained unmatched. Germline CDR1 is MNHEY and CDR2 is SMNVEV (reference sequence).

CDR3 DNA: TGCGCCAGCAGCTTGGATGTCCAGGTTGACTATGGCTACACCTTC. It translates to CASSLDVQVDYGYTF. This chain joins TRBV5-1 and TRBJ1-2, with D hard to call. Germline-derived CDR1 and CDR2 are SGHRS and YFSETQ. The CDR3 sequence is 15 residues long. V was trimmed by 0 bases and J by 3 bases, leaving 12 bases between them.

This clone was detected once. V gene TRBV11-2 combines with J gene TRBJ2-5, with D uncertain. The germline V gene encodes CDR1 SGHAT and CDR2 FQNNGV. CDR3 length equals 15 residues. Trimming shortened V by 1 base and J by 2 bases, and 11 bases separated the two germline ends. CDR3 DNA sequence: TGTGCCAGCAGCTTAGCAATCAGGAAACAAGAGACCCAGTACTTC. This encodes CASSLAIRKQETQYF.

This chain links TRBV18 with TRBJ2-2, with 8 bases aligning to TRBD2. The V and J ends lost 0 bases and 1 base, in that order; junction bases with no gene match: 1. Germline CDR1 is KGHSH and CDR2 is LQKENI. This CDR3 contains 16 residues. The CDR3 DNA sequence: TGTGCCAGCTCACCACCCCTAGCGGGGAACACCGGGGAGCTGTTTTTT. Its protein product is CASSPPLAGNTGELFF.

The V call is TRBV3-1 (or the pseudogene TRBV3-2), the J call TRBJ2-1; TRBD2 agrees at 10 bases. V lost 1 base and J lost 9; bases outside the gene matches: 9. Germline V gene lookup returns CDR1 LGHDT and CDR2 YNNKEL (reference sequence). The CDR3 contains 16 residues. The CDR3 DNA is TGTGCCAGCAGCCAAGCACCCCTAGCGGGAGTTGCTGAGCAGTTCTTC. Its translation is CASSQAPLAGVAEQFF.

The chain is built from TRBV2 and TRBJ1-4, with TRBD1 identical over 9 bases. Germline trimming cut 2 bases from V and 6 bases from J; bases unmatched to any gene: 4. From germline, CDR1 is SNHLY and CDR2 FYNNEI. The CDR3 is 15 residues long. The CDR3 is CASSERDRGYEKLFF. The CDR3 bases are TGTGCCAGCAGTGAACGTGACAGGGGGTATGAAAAACTGTTTTTT.

Here the CDR3 reads CASRIGGRGKQYF. CDR3 coding DNA: TGTGCCAGCAGAATAGGGGGCAGGGGCAAGCAGTACTTC. This sequence joins TRBV28 and TRBJ2-7, with 7 bases lining up with TRBD1. This CDR3 comprises 13 residues. The germline V gene encodes CDR1 MDHEN and CDR2 SYDVKM. The V gene end was trimmed by 6 bases and the J gene end by 8 bases; junction bases not matched to a gene: 10.

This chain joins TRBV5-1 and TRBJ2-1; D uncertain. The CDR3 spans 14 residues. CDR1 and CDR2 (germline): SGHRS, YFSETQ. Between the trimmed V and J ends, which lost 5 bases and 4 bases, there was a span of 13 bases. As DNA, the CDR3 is TGCGCCAGCAGTTTAGACTCTCTTTACAATGAGCAGTTCTTC. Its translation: CASSLDSLYNEQFF.

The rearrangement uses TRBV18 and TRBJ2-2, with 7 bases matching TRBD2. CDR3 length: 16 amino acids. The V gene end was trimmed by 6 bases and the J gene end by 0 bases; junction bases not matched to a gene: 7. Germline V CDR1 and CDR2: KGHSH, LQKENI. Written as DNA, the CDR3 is TGTGCCAGCTCCCGATCCGGGGGGACGAACACCGGGGAGCTGTTTTTT. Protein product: CASSRSGGTNTGELFF.

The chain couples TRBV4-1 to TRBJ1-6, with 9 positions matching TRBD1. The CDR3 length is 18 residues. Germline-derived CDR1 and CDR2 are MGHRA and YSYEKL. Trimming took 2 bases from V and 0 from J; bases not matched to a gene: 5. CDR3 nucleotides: TGCGCCAGCAGCCAAACGGACAGGGGAAGCTCCTATAATTCACCCCTCCACTTT. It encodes CASSQTDRGSSYNSPLHF.

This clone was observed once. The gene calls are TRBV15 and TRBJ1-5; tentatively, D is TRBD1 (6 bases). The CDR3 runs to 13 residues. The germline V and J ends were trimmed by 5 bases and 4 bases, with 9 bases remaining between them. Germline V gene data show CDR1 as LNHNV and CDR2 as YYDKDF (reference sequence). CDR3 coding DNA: TGTGCCACCAGCTTACAGGGTAATCAGCCCCAGCATTTT. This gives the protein CATSLQGNQPQHF.

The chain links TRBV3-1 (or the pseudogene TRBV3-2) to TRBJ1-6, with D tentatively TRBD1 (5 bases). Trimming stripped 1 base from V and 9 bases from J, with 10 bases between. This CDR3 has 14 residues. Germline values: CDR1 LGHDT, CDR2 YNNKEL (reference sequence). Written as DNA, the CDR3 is TGTGCCAGCAGCCAAGGGCCTCAGGGTTCACCCCTCCACTTT. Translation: CASSQGPQGSPLHF.

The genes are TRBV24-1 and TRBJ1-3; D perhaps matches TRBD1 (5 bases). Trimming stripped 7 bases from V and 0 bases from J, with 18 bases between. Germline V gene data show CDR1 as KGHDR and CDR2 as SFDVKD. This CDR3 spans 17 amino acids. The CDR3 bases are TGTGCCACCAGGATTCAACCGGGACTCAGCTCTGGAAACACCATATATTTT. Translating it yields CATRIQPGLSSGNTIYF.

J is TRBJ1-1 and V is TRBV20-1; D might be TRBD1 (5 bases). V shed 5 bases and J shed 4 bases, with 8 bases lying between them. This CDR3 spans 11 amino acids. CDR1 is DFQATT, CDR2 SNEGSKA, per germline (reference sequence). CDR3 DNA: TGCAGTGCTCGACAGTTCACTGAAGCTTTCTTT. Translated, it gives CSARQFTEAFF.

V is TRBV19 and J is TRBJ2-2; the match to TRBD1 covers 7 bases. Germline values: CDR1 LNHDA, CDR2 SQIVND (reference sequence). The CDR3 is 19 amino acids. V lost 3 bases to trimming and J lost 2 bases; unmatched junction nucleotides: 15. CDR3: CASSIQGVGNRSNTGELFF. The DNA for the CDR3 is TGTGCCAGTAGTATCCAGGGGGTGGGGAACCGTTCTAACACCGGGGAGCTGTTTTTT.

Here the CDR3 reads CASRDPGDQPQHF. CDR3 DNA sequence: TGTGCCAGCAGAGATCCGGGGGATCAGCCCCAGCATTTT. V and J are TRBV6-5 and TRBJ1-5, with TRBD1 as a possible D gene (5 bases). The CDR3 runs 13 residues. Germline V gene lookup returns CDR1 MNHEY and CDR2 SVGAGI. V lost 6 bases to trimming and J lost 5 bases, with 11 bases between them.

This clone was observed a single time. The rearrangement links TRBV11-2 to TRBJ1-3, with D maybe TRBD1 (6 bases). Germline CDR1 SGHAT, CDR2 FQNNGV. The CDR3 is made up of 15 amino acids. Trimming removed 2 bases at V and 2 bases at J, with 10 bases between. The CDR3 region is CASSLQGPTGNTIYF. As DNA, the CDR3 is TGTGCCAGCAGCTTACAGGGGCCCACTGGAAACACCATATATTTT.

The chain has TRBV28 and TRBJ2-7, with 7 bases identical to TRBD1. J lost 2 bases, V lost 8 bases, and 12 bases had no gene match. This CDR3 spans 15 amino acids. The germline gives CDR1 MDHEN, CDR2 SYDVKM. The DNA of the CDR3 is TGTGCCAGCTTAGGGACAGCCCGGACCACCTACGAGCAGTACTTC. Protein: CASLGTARTTYEQYF.

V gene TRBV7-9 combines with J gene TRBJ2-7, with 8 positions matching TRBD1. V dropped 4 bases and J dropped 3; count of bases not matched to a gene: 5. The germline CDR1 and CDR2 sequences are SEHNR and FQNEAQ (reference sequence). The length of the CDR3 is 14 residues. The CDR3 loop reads CASSSTTGDYEQYF. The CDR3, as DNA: TGTGCCAGCAGCTCCACGACAGGGGACTACGAGCAGTACTTC.

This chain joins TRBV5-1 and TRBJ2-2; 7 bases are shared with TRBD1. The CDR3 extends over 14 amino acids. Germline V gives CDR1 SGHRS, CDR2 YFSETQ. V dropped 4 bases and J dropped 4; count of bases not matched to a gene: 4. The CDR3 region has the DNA TGCGCCAGCAGCCGGACAGGCGGCACCGGGGAGCTGTTTTTT. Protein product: CASSRTGGTGELFF.

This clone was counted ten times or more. CDR3 in DNA: TGTGCCAGCAGCGAAGGGAGGTTTGCTGGCTACACCTTC. This gives the protein CASSEGRFAGYTF. The rearrangement links TRBV7-9 to TRBJ1-2; D is uncertain. Germline V gives CDR1 SEHNR, CDR2 FQNEAQ (reference sequence). This CDR3 comprises 13 residues. Deletions cut 5 bases from V and 7 bases from J, with 14 bases between.